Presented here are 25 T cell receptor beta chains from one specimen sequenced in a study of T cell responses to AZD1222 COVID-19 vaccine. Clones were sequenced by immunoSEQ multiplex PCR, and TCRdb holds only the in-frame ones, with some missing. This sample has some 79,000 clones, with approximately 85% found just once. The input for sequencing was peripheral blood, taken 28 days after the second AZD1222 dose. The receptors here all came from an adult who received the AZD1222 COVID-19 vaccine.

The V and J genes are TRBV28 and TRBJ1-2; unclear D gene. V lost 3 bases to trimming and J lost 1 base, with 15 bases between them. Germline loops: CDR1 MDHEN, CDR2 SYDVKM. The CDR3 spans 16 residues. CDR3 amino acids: CASSLPSVGGNYGYTF. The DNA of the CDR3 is TGTGCCAGCAGTTTGCCTTCAGTGGGAGGTAACTATGGCTACACCTTC.

The CDR3 is CASRLLRRSPHRSGNTIYF. The CDR3 nucleotides are TGTGCCAGCAGGCTTCTAAGAAGAAGTCCCCACCGTTCTGGAAACACCATATATTTT. The chain links TRBV11-2 to TRBJ1-3; the D is unclear. The CDR3 sequence is 19 residues long. CDR1 is SGHAT, CDR2 FQNNGV, per germline. V lost 6 bases, J lost 1 base, and 25 bases lay in between.

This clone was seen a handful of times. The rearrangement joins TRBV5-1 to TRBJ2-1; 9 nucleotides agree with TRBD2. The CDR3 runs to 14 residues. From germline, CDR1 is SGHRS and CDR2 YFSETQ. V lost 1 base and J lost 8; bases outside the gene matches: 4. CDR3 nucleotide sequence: TGCGCCAGCAGCTTGCTTAGCGGGAGCGATGAGCAGTTCTTC. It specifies CASSLLSGSDEQFF.

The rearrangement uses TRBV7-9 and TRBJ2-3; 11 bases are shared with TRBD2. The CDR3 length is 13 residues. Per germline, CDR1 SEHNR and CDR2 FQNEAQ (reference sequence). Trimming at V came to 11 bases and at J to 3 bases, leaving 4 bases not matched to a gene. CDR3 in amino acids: CAARTSGTDTQYF. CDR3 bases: TGTGCCGCCCGGACTAGCGGGACAGATACGCAGTATTTT.

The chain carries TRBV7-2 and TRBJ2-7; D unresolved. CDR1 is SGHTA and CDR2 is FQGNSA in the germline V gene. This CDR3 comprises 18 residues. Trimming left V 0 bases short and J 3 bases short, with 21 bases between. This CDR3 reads CASSLASNMGPPFYEQYF. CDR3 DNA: TGTGCCAGCAGCTTAGCTTCTAATATGGGTCCCCCTTTCTACGAGCAGTACTTC.

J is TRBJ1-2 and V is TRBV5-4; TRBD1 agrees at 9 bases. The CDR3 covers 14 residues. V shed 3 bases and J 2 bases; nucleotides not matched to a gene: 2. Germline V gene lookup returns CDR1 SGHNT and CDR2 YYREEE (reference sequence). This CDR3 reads CASSYGQGNYGYTF. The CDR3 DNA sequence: TGTGCCAGCAGCTATGGACAGGGGAACTATGGCTACACCTTC. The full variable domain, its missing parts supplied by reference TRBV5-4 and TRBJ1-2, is ETGVTQSPTHLIKTRGQQVTLRCSSQSGHNTVSWYQQALGQGPQFIFQYYREEENGRGNFPPRFSGLQFPNYSSELNVNALELDDSALYLCASSYGQGNYGYTFGSGTRLTVV.

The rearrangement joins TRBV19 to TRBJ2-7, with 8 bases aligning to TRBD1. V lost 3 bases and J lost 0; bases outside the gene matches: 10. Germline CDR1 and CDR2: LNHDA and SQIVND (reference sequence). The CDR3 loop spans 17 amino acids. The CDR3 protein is CASSIPSGQASSYEQYV. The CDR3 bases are TGTGCCAGTAGTATTCCCTCGGGACAGGCGAGCTCCTACGAGCAGTACGTC.

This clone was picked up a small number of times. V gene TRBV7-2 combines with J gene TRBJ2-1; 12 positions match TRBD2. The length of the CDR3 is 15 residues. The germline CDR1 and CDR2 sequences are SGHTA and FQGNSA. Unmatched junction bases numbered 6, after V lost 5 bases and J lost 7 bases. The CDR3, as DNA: TGTGCCAGCAGCGCTAGCGGGGGGGCCGGTAATGAGCAGTTCTTC. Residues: CASSASGGAGNEQFF. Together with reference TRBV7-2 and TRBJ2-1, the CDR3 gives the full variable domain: GAGVSQSPSNKVTEKGKDVELRCDPISGHTALYWYRQSLGQGLEFLIYFQGNSAPDKSGLPSDRFSAERTGGSVSTLTIQRTQQEDSAVYLCASSASGGAGNEQFFGPGTRLTVL.

For the CDR3, the DNA is TGTGCCACCAGCAGAGATCGCGGCCACAATCAGCCCCAGCATTTT. Encoded protein: CATSRDRGHNQPQHF. The rearrangement links TRBV15 to TRBJ1-5; D gene uncertain. Trimming removed 0 bases at V and 3 bases at J, with 9 bases between. This CDR3 contains 15 residues. The V gene's germline CDR1 is LNHNV and CDR2 YYDKDF (reference sequence).

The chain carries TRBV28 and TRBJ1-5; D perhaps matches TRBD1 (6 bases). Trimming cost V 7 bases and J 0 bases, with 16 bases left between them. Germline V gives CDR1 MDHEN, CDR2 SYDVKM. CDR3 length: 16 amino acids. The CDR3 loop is CASNSQGSYSNQPQHF. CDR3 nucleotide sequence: TGTGCCAGCAACTCGCAGGGGTCTTATAGCAATCAGCCCCAGCATTTT.

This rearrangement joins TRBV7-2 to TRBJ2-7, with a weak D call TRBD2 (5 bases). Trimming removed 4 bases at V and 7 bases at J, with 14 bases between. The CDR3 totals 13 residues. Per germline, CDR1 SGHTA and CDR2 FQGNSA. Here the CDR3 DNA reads TGTGCCAGCAGCTCGCTCGGACTGTGGGAGCAGTACTTC. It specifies CASSSLGLWEQYF. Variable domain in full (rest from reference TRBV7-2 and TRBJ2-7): GAGVSQSPSNKVTEKGKDVELRCDPISGHTALYWYRQSLGQGLEFLIYFQGNSAPDKSGLPSDRFSAERTGGSVSTLTIQRTQQEDSAVYLCASSSLGLWEQYFGPGTRLTVT.

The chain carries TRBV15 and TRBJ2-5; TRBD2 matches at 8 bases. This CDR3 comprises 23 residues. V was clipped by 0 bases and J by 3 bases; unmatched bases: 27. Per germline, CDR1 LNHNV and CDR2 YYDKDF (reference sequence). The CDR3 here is CATSRDRGLLAGNIPWAEETQYF. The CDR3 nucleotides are TGTGCCACCAGCAGAGATAGGGGCCTGTTAGCGGGGAATATACCCTGGGCTGAAGAGACCCAGTACTTC.

This CDR3 reads CASSLLGGSQGKNQPQHF. The CDR3 DNA follows: TGTGCCAGCAGCCTTCTGGGCGGGTCACAGGGAAAGAATCAGCCCCAGCATTTT. V and J are TRBV4-2 and TRBJ1-5, with D perhaps matching TRBD1 (6 bases). The germline V gene has CDR1 LGHNA and CDR2 YNFKEQ. CDR3 length: 18 residues. Between the trimmed V and J ends, which lost 4 bases and 4 bases, there was a span of 23 bases.

The CDR3 sequence: CASSDPRGWVREKLFF. The CDR3 DNA reads TGTGCCAGCAGTGACCCGCGGGGCTGGGTTCGGGAAAAACTGTTTTTT. This chain links TRBV28 with TRBJ1-4; D possibly corresponds to TRBD1 (5 bases). V was clipped by 5 bases and J by 8 bases, with 21 bases between them. The CDR3 is made up of 16 amino acids. CDR1 is MDHEN and CDR2 is SYDVKM in the germline V gene. Using reference TRBV28 and TRBJ1-4 for the parts outside the CDR3, the full variable domain is DVKVTQSSRYLVKRTGEKVFLECVQDMDHENMFWYRQDPGLGLRLIYFSYDVKMKEKGDIPEGYSVSREKKERFSLILESASTNQTSMYLCASSDPRGWVREKLFFGSGTQLSVL.

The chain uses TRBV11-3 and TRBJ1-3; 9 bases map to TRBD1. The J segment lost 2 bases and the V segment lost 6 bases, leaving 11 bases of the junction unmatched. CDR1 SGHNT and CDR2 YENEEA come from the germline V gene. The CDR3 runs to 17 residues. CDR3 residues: CASRGLIGTGTGNTIYF. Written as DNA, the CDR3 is TGTGCCAGCAGAGGACTGATAGGGACAGGGACTGGAAACACCATATATTTT.

CDR3 nucleotides: TGTGCCAGCAGCTCCGGACTAGCCGCGGGCAATGAGCAGTTCTTC. This gives the protein CASSSGLAAGNEQFF. This chain joins TRBV11-2 and TRBJ2-1; 8 positions match TRBD2. Germline assignment: CDR1 SGHAT and CDR2 FQNNGV. The CDR3 is made up of 15 amino acids. J lost 6 bases, V lost 4 bases, and 8 bases had no gene match. The variable domain in full, with the rest retrieved from reference TRBV11-2 and TRBJ2-1, is EAGVAQSPRYKIIEKRQSVAFWCNPISGHATLYWYQQILGQGPKLLIQFQNNGVVDDSQLPKDRFSAERLKGVDSTLKIQPAKLEDSAVYLCASSSGLAAGNEQFFGPGTRLTVL.

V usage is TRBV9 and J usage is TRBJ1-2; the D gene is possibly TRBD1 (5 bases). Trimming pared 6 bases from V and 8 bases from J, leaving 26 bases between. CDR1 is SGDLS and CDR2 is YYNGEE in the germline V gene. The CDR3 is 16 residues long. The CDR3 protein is CASIPNPAGLGRGYTF. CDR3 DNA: TGTGCCAGCATCCCTAACCCCGCAGGGCTCGGGCGGGGCTACACCTTC.

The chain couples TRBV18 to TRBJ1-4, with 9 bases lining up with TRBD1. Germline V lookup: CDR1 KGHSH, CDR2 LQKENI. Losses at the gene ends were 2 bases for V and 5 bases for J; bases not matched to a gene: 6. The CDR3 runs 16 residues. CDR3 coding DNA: TGTGCCAGCTCACCAGAAGGGACAGGGATAAATGAAAAACTGTTTTTT. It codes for CASSPEGTGINEKLFF. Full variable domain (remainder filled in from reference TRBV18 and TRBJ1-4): NAGVMQNPRHLVRRRGQEARLRCSPMKGHSHVYWYRQLPEEGLKFMVYLQKENIIDESGMPKERFSAEFPKEGPSILRIQQVVRGDSAAYFCASSPEGTGINEKLFFGSGTQLSVL.

The CDR3 DNA reads TGTGCCAGCAGCCTGGGACAGGCCGGGGGCTACACCTTC. Residues: CASSLGQAGGYTF. The chain recombines TRBV12-3 or TRBV12-4 with TRBJ1-2, with 8 nucleotides matching TRBD1. The junction had 8 bases not matched to a gene; V was cut back by 6 bases and J by 8 bases. The CDR3 is 13 residues long.

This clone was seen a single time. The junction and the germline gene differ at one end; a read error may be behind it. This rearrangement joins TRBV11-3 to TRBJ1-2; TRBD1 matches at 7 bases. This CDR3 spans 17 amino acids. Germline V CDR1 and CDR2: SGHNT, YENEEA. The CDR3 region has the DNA TGTGCCAGCAGCGTAGAGGAAGGGACAGAGAGTAACTATGGCTACACCTTC. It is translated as CASSVEEGTESNYGYTF.

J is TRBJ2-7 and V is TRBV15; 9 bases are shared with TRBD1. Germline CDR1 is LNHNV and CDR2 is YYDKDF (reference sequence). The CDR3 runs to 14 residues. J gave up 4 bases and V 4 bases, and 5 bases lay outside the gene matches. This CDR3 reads CATSIDRGSYEQYV. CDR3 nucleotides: TGTGCCACCAGCATAGACAGGGGGTCGTACGAGCAGTACGTC.

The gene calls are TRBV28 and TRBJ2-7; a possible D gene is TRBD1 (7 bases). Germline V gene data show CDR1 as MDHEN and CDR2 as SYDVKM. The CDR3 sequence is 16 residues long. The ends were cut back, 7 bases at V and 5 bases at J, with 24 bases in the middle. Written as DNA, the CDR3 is TGTGCCAGCAACTCCCGGGGGCTGGGACAGCGGAACGAGCAGTACTTC. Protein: CASNSRGLGQRNEQYF.

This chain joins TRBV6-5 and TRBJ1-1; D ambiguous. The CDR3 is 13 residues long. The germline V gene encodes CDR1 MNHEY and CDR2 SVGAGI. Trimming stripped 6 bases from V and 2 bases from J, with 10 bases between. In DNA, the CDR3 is TGTGCCAGCAGGGCTACAGAAAACACTGAAGCTTTCTTT. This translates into CASRATENTEAFF.

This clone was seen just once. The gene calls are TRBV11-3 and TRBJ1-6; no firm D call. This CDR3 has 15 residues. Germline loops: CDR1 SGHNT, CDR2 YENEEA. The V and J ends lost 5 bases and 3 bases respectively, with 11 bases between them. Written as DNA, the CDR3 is TGTGCCAGCAGCCAGACCGGGTTCTATAATTCACCCCTCCACTTT. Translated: CASSQTGFYNSPLHF.

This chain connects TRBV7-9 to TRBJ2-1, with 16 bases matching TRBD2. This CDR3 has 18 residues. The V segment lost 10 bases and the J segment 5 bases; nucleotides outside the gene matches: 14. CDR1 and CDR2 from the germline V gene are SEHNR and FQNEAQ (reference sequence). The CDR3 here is CAIPGLAGGPSWDNEQFF. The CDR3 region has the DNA TGTGCCATTCCGGGACTAGCGGGAGGGCCGTCTTGGGACAATGAGCAGTTCTTC.